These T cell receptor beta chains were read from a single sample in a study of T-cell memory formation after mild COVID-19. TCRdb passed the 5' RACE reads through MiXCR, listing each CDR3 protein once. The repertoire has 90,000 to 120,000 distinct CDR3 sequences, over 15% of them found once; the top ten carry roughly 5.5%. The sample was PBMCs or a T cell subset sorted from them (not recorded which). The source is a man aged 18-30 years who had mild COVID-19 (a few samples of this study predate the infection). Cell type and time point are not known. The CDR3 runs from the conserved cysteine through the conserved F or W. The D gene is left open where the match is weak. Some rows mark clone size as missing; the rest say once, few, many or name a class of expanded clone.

CDR3 DNA: TGTGCCTGGAGTGCGGACACTTTCCAAGAGACCCAGTACTTC
CDR3 protein: CAWSADTFQETQYF
D gene: .
V gene: TRBV30
clone size: .
J gene: TRBJ2-5

CDR3 DNA: TGCAGTGCTATGACGGTTGGCTACGGGGGGTACAATGAGCAGTTCTTC
CDR3 protein: CSAMTVGYGGYNEQFF
D gene: TRBD2
V gene: TRBV20-1
clone size: few
J gene: TRBJ2-1

CDR3 DNA: TGTGCCAGCACCACAGGCAGTGTGAAAGAGCAGTTCTTC
CDR3 protein: CASTTGSVKEQFF
D gene: .
V gene: TRBV7-2
clone size: .
J gene: TRBJ2-1

CDR3 DNA: TGCAGTGCTGGAACCGACACGGGAGACTACGAGCAGTACTTC
CDR3 protein: CSAGTDTGDYEQYF
D gene: .
V gene: TRBV20-1
clone size: many
J gene: TRBJ2-7

CDR3 DNA: TGCGCCAGCAGCTTGGAAAATTACAATGAGCAGTTCTTC
CDR3 protein: CASSLENYNEQFF
D gene: .
V gene: TRBV5-1
clone size: many
J gene: TRBJ2-1

CDR3 DNA: TGTGCCAGCATCAAGACGGTACCGACGAACACCGGGGAGCTGTTTTTT
CDR3 protein: CASIKTVPTNTGELFF
D gene: .
V gene: TRBV6-2/TRBV6-3
clone size: .
J gene: TRBJ2-2

CDR3 DNA: TGCAGTGCTAGAGATCAAGACAGGGAGAATCAGCCCCAGCATTTT
CDR3 protein: CSARDQDRENQPQHF
D gene: TRBD1
V gene: TRBV20-1
clone size: .
J gene: TRBJ1-5

CDR3 DNA: TGTGCCAGCAGCCCTCAGGGGAATTCTGGCTACACCTTC
CDR3 protein: CASSPQGNSGYTF
D gene: .
V gene: TRBV7-2
clone size: many
J gene: TRBJ1-2

CDR3 DNA: TGTGCCAGCAGCCTCAGGGGGGGACCCCAAGAGACCCAGTACTTC
CDR3 protein: CASSLRGGPQETQYF
D gene: .
V gene: TRBV7-6
clone size: .
J gene: TRBJ2-5

CDR3 DNA: TGTGCCAGCAGCCCGCAGACAGGGAGTCAAGGGGAGCTGTTTTTT
CDR3 protein: CASSPQTGSQGELFF
D gene: TRBD1
V gene: TRBV7-9
clone size: few
J gene: TRBJ2-2

CDR3 DNA: TGTGCCAGCAGCTGGGGGACAGGCCTAAACAATGAAAAACTGTTTTTT
CDR3 protein: CASSWGTGLNNEKLFF
D gene: TRBD1
V gene: TRBV7-9
clone size: .
J gene: TRBJ1-4

CDR3 DNA: TGTGCTAGCAGCCCGCACTCTGGGGCCAACGTCCTGACTTTC
CDR3 protein: CASSPHSGANVLTF
D gene: .
V gene: TRBV7-7
clone size: few
J gene: TRBJ2-6

CDR3 DNA: TGTGCCAGCAGTGTAAACAGGGACGTATCGGGAAAACTGTTTTTT
CDR3 protein: CASSVNRDVSGKLFF
D gene: .
V gene: TRBV25-1
clone size: .
J gene: TRBJ1-4

CDR3 DNA: TGCGCCAGCAGCTTGGAGGGGGAGACTAATGAAAAACTGTTTTTT
CDR3 protein: CASSLEGETNEKLFF
D gene: .
V gene: TRBV5-1
clone size: few
J gene: TRBJ1-4

CDR3 DNA: TGCGCCAGCAGCGTCGAGGAGGGCTCCTACAATGAGCAGTTCTTC
CDR3 protein: CASSVEEGSYNEQFF
D gene: .
V gene: TRBV5-1
clone size: .
J gene: TRBJ2-1

CDR3 DNA: TGCGCCAGCAGCGTCCGGGACCTACTATTCACAGATACGCAGTATTTT
CDR3 protein: CASSVRDLLFTDTQYF
D gene: .
V gene: TRBV5-1
clone size: once
J gene: TRBJ2-3

CDR3 DNA: TGTGCCAGCAGTTTCTTCTTGGACACTGAAGCTTTCTTT
CDR3 protein: CASSFFLDTEAFF
D gene: .
V gene: TRBV6-2/TRBV6-3
clone size: .
J gene: TRBJ1-1